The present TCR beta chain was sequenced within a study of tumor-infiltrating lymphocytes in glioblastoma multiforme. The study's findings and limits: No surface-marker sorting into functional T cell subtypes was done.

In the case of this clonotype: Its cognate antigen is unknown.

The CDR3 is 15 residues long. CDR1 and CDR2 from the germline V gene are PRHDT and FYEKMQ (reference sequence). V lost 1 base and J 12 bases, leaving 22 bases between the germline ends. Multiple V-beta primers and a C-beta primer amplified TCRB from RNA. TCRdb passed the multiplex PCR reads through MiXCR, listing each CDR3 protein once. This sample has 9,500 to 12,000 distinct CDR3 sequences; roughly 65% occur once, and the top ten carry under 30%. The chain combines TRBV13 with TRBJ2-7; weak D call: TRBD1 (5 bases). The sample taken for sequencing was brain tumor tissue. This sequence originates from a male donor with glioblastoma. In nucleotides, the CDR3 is TGTGCCAGCAGCTTAGATAGGGGCAGGTCCTATGGGCGGTACTTC. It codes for CASSLDRGRSYGRYF.